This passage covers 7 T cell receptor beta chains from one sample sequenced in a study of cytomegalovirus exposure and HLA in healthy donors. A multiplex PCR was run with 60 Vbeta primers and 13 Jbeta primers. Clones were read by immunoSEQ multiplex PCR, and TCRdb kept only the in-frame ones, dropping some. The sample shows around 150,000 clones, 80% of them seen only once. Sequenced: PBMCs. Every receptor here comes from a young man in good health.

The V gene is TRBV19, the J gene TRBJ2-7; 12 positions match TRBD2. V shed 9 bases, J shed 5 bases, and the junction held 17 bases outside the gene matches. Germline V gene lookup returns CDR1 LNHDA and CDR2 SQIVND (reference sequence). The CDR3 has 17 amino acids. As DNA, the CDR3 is TGTGCCAGCTCGGTCACGCTAGCGGGAGGGCCCGGGAACGAGCAGTACTTC. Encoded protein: CASSVTLAGGPGNEQYF.

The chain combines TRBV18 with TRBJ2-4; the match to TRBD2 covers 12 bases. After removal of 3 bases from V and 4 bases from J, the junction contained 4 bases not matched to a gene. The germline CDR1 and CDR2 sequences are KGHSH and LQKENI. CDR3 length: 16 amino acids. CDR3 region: CASSPRLAGVKNIQYF. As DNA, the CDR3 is TGTGCCAGCTCACCCCGACTAGCGGGGGTTAAAAACATTCAGTACTTC.

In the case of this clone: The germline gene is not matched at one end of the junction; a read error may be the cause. The CDR3 region is CSSSPDREAMNTEAFF. CDR3 nucleotides: TGTTCCAGCAGCCCCGACAGGGAGGCGATGAACACTGAAGCTTTCTTT. The rearrangement joins TRBV7-9 to TRBJ1-1; 7 bases map to TRBD1. The CDR3 has 16 amino acids. Germline loops: CDR1 SEHNR, CDR2 FQNEAQ (reference sequence).

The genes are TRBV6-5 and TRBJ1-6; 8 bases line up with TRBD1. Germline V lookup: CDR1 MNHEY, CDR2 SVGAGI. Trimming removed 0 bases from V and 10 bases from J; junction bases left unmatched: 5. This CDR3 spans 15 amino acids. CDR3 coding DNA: TGTGCCAGCAGTTACTCCGGACAGGGTGGATCACCCCTCCACTTT. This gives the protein CASSYSGQGGSPLHF.

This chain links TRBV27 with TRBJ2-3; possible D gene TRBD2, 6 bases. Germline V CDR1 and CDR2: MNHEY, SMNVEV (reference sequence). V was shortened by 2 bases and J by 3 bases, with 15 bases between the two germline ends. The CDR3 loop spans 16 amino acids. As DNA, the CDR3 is TGTGCCAGCAGTTTACGGGAGTATATAGGGACAGATACGCAGTATTTT. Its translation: CASSLREYIGTDTQYF.

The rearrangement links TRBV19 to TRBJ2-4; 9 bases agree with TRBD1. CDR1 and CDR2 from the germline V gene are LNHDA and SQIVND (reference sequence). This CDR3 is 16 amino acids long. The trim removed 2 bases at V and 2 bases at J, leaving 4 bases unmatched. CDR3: CASSIRTGATKNIQYF. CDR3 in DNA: TGTGCCAGTAGTATACGGACAGGGGCTACCAAAAACATTCAGTACTTC.

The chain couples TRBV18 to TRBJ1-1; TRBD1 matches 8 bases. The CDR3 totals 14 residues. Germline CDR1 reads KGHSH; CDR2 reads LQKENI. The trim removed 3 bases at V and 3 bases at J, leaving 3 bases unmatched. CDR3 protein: CASSPGQAHTEAFF. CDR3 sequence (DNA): TGTGCCAGCTCACCGGGACAGGCCCACACTGAAGCTTTCTTT.